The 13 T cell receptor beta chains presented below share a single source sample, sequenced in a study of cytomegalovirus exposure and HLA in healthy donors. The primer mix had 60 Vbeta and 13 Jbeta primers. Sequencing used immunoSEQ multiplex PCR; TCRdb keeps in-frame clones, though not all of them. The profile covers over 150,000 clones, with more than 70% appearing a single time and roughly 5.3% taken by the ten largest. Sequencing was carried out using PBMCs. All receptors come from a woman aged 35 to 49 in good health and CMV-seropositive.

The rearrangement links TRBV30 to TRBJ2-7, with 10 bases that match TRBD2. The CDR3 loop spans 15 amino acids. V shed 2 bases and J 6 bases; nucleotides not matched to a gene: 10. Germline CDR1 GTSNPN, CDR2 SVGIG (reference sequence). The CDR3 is CAWSWGGASGSEQYF. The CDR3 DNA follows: TGTGCCTGGAGTTGGGGGGGAGCTAGCGGGAGCGAGCAGTACTTC.

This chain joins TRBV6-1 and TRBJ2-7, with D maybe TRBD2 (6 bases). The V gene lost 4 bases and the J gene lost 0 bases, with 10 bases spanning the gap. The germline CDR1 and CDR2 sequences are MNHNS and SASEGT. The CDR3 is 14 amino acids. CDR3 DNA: TGTGCCAGCAGTGGGCAGCGGGCCTCCTACGAGCAGTACTTC. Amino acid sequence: CASSGQRASYEQYF.

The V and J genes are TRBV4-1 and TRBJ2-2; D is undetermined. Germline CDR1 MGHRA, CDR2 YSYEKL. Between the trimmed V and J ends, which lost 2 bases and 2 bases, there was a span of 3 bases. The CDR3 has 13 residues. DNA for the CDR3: TGCGCCAGCAGCCAAACAAACACCGGGGAGCTGTTTTTT. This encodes CASSQTNTGELFF.

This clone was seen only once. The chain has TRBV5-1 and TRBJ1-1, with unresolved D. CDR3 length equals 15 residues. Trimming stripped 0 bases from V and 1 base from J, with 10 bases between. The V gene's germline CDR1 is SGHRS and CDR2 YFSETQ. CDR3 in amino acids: CASSLGTSRNTEAFF. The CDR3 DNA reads TGCGCCAGCAGCTTGGGAACTTCTAGGAACACTGAAGCTTTCTTT.

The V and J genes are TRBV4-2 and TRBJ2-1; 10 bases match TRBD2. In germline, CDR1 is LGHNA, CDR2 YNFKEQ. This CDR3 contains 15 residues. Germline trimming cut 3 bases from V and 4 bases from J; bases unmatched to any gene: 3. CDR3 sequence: CASSHIAGGYNEQFF. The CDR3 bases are TGTGCCAGCAGCCACATAGCGGGAGGATACAATGAGCAGTTCTTC.

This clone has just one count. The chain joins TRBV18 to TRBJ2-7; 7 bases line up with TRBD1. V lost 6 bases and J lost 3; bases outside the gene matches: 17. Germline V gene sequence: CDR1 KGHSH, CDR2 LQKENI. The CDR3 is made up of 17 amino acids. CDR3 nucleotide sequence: TGTGCCAGCTCCCTAAAAGGTCGACAGGGTAGTTTCTACGAGCAGTACTTC. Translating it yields CASSLKGRQGSFYEQYF.

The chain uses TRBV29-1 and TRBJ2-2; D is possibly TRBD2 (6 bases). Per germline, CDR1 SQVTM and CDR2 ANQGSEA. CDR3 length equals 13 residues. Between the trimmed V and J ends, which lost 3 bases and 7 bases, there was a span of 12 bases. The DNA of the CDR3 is TGCAGCGTTGATACGGGGACTGGCGGGGAGCTGTTTTTT. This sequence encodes CSVDTGTGGELFF.

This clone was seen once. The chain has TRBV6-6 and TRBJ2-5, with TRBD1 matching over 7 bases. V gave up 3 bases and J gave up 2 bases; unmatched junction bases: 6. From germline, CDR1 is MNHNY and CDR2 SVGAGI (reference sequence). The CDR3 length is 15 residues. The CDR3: CASSYFTGDQETQYF. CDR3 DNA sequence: TGTGCCAGCAGTTATTTTACAGGGGATCAAGAGACCCAGTACTTC.

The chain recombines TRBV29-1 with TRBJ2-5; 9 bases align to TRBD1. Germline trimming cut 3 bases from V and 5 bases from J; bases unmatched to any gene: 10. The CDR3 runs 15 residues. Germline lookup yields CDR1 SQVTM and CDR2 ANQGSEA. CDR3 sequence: CSVDGTGLTWETQYF. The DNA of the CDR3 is TGCAGCGTTGACGGGACAGGGTTAACCTGGGAGACCCAGTACTTC. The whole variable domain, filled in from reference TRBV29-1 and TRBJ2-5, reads SAVISQKPSRDICQRGTSLTIQCQVDSQVTMMFWYRQQPGQSLTLIATANQGSEATYESGFVIDKFPISRPNLTFSTLTVSNMSPEDSSIYLCSVDGTGLTWETQYFGPGTRLLVL.

Written as DNA, the CDR3 is TGTGCCAGCATCGCCACGGGGAGGATGGGGACAACTAATGAAAAACTGTTTTTT. The encoded protein is CASIATGRMGTTNEKLFF. V is TRBV27 and J is TRBJ1-4; no clear D. Germline-derived CDR1 and CDR2 are MNHEY and SMNVEV (reference sequence). The CDR3 is made up of 18 amino acids. V was clipped by 7 bases and J by 0 bases, with 21 bases between them.

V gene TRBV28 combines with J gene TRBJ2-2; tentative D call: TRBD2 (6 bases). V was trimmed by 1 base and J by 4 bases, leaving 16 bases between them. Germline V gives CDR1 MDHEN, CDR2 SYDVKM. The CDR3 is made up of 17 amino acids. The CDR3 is CASSLSGSWTSTGELFF. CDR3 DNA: TGTGCCAGCAGTTTATCCGGGAGTTGGACCAGCACCGGGGAGCTGTTTTTT.

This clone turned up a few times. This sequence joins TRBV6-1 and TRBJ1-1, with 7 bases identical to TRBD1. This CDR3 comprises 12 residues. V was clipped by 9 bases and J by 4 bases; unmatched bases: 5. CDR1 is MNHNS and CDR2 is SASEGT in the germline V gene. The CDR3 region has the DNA TGTGCCAGTCGACAGGGAGTCACTGAAGCTTTCTTT. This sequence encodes CASRQGVTEAFF.

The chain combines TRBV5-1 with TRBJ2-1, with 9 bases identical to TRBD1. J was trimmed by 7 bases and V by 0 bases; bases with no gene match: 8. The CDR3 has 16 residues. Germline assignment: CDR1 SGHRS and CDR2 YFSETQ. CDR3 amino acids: CASSLEVGTGMNEQFF. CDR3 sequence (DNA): TGCGCCAGCAGCTTGGAGGTTGGGACAGGGATGAATGAGCAGTTCTTC.